A selection of T cell receptor beta chains follows, all from one sample in a study of early T cells in non-severe SARS-CoV-2 infection. TCRdb recomputed calls from the 5' RACE reads with MiXCR, one row per CDR3 protein. The sample lists about 71,000 distinct CDR3 sequences, around 12% occurring once. Sequencing used whole blood, obtained at baseline. These receptors came from an adult who was a healthcare worker with PCR-confirmed SARS-CoV-2 infection or an uninfected control (not recorded which). CDR3s include the opening cysteine and the closing phenylalanine or tryptophan. The D gene is left open where the match is weak. Expanded clones are given a class, and other clones once, few, many or no size at all.

J gene: TRBJ1-2; V gene: TRBV7-2; clone size: NA; D gene: NA; CDR3 DNA: TGTGCCAGCAGCTCCGGAATCAACTATGGCTACACCTTC; CDR3 protein: CASSSGINYGYTF
J gene: TRBJ2-4; V gene: TRBV20-1; clone size: NA; D gene: NA; CDR3 DNA: TGCAGTGCTGCCCCCCGGGCCTTGTCGGTCGAAAACATTCAGTACTTC; CDR3 protein: CSAAPRALSVENIQYF
J gene: TRBJ2-7; V gene: TRBV11-2; clone size: NA; D gene: NA; CDR3 DNA: TGTGCCAGCAGCTTCCTAGCCGGGACACGGGGTTACGAGCAGTACTTC; CDR3 protein: CASSFLAGTRGYEQYF
J gene: TRBJ2-2; V gene: TRBV11-2; clone size: many; D gene: TRBD2; CDR3 DNA: TGTGCCAGCAGCCCTTCTGGACTAGCGGGGAGGTGGGAGCTGTTTTTT; CDR3 protein: CASSPSGLAGRWELFF
J gene: TRBJ1-2; V gene: TRBV5-1; clone size: few; D gene: TRBD1; CDR3 DNA: TGCGCCAGCAGCCCGCAGGGGGGACGTGGCTATGGCTACACCTTC; CDR3 protein: CASSPQGGRGYGYTF
J gene: TRBJ1-4; V gene: TRBV11-2; clone size: NA; D gene: NA; CDR3 DNA: TGTGCCAGCAGCTTACCCCGGCGGGGGGAAAAACTGTTTTTT; CDR3 protein: CASSLPRRGEKLFF
J gene: TRBJ1-5; V gene: TRBV27; clone size: NA; D gene: NA; CDR3 DNA: TGTGCCAGCAGCGGTTTGGGGGGCCTCAATCAGCCCCAGCATTTT; CDR3 protein: CASSGLGGLNQPQHF
J gene: TRBJ1-2; V gene: TRBV27; clone size: few; D gene: TRBD1; CDR3 DNA: TGTGCCAGCAGTTTAACCGACAGGGGGGATGGCTACACCTTC; CDR3 protein: CASSLTDRGDGYTF
J gene: TRBJ2-6; V gene: TRBV7-6; clone size: many; D gene: TRBD1; CDR3 DNA: TGTGCCAGCAGCTTAGATCATGGGACAGGGGAGTCTGGGGCCAACGTCCTGACTTTC; CDR3 protein: CASSLDHGTGESGANVLTF
J gene: TRBJ2-7; V gene: TRBV2; clone size: few; D gene: NA; CDR3 DNA: TGTGCCAGCAACAGGGTAGACGAGCAGTACTTC; CDR3 protein: CASNRVDEQYF
J gene: TRBJ2-6; V gene: TRBV4-3; clone size: NA; D gene: NA; CDR3 DNA: TGCGCCAGCAGCCAAGAACATCTAACCCCCTCCTCTGGGGCCAACGTCCTGACTTTC; CDR3 protein: CASSQEHLTPSSGANVLTF
J gene: TRBJ1-3; V gene: TRBV20-1; clone size: few; D gene: NA; CDR3 DNA: TGCAGTGCTAGAGATAAAGATCGGGGCTCTGGAAACACCATATATTTT; CDR3 protein: CSARDKDRGSGNTIYF
J gene: TRBJ1-1; V gene: TRBV20-1; clone size: few; D gene: NA; CDR3 DNA: TGCAGTGCTAGTCACAGGGTATCGGGTGAAGCTTTCTTT; CDR3 protein: CSASHRVSGEAFF
J gene: TRBJ2-7; V gene: TRBV7-8; clone size: NA; D gene: NA; CDR3 DNA: TGTGCCAGCAGCTCGGGACGGAGGCCCATGGAGCAGTACTTC; CDR3 protein: CASSSGRRPMEQYF
J gene: TRBJ2-5; V gene: TRBV3-1; clone size: few; D gene: NA; CDR3 DNA: TGTGCCAGCGGAAGTAGCGGAGGCGAGACCCAGTACTTC; CDR3 protein: CASGSSGGETQYF
J gene: TRBJ2-5; V gene: TRBV11-2; clone size: NA; D gene: TRBD1; CDR3 DNA: TGTGCCAGCAGCCCTCGCAGGGGGCGAGAAGAGACCCAGTACTTC; CDR3 protein: CASSPRRGREETQYF
J gene: TRBJ2-1; V gene: TRBV7-9; clone size: NA; D gene: NA; CDR3 DNA: TGTGCCATTCGTAGGGGGGTAACTTACAATGAGCAGTTCTTC; CDR3 protein: CAIRRGVTYNEQFF
J gene: TRBJ1-1; V gene: TRBV6-6; clone size: many; D gene: NA; CDR3 DNA: TGTGCCAGCAGTTACGAGGATTTGAACACTGAAGCTTTCTTT; CDR3 protein: CASSYEDLNTEAFF
J gene: TRBJ2-5; V gene: TRBV4-1; clone size: few; D gene: NA; CDR3 DNA: TGCGCCAGCAGCCAAGGCCGTGACAGGCCCAAAGAGACCCAGTACTTC; CDR3 protein: CASSQGRDRPKETQYF
J gene: TRBJ2-1; V gene: TRBV4-2; clone size: NA; D gene: TRBD2; CDR3 DNA: TGTGCCAGCAGCCAAGAAGGAGCGGGGGAAAATGAGCAGTTCTTC; CDR3 protein: CASSQEGAGENEQFF
J gene: TRBJ2-1; V gene: TRBV11-1; clone size: few; D gene: NA; CDR3 DNA: TGTGCCAGCAGCTTAGACGGCGGGGGCACGGATGAGCAGTTCTTC; CDR3 protein: CASSLDGGGTDEQFF
J gene: TRBJ1-4; V gene: TRBV16; clone size: few; D gene: NA; CDR3 DNA: TGTGCCAGCAGCCAAGGGGACTGGACTAATGAAAAACTGTTTTTT; CDR3 protein: CASSQGDWTNEKLFF
J gene: TRBJ1-1; V gene: TRBV5-1; clone size: NA; D gene: TRBD1; CDR3 DNA: TGCGCCAGCAGCCCTCAAAGGAATCGGGACAGCATGGCTTTCTTT; CDR3 protein: CASSPQRNRDSMAFF
J gene: TRBJ2-7; V gene: TRBV11-2; clone size: NA; D gene: NA; CDR3 DNA: TGTGCCAGCAGCTTAGCGGTGGGACAAGTCATAGGCGAGCAGTACTTC; CDR3 protein: CASSLAVGQVIGEQYF
J gene: TRBJ1-1; V gene: TRBV5-1; clone size: few; D gene: NA; CDR3 DNA: TGCGCCAGCAGCTCCGCGCCCCAGGGAGGGGGGAACACTGAAGCTTTCTTT; CDR3 protein: CASSSAPQGGGNTEAFF
J gene: TRBJ2-3; V gene: TRBV6-1; clone size: few; D gene: TRBD2; CDR3 DNA: TGTGCCAGCAGTGAGGCGATAGCGGGGGTGGGAGATACGCAGTATTTT; CDR3 protein: CASSEAIAGVGDTQYF
J gene: TRBJ1-1; V gene: TRBV5-6; clone size: many; D gene: NA; CDR3 DNA: TGTGCCAGCAGCTCCCTACAGCAATTGGGCAATGAAGCTTTCTTT; CDR3 protein: CASSSLQQLGNEAFF
J gene: TRBJ1-3; V gene: TRBV4-2; clone size: few; D gene: TRBD1; CDR3 DNA: TGTGCCAGCAGCCAAGACAGGGGGACTGGAAACACCATATATTTT; CDR3 protein: CASSQDRGTGNTIYF
J gene: TRBJ1-1; V gene: TRBV6-1; clone size: NA; D gene: TRBD1; CDR3 DNA: TGTGCCAGCAGGGAAAGACCGACAGGGCCCGCTTTCTTT; CDR3 protein: CASRERPTGPAFF
J gene: TRBJ2-7; V gene: TRBV7-9; clone size: many; D gene: NA; CDR3 DNA: TGTGCCAGCAGCTTAGCGGAGGGGGCGGCGCGCGAGCAGTACTTC; CDR3 protein: CASSLAEGAAREQYF
J gene: TRBJ1-1; V gene: TRBV7-6; clone size: few; D gene: NA; CDR3 DNA: TGTGCCAGCAGCTTACGTAGGGACACTGAAGCTTTCTTT; CDR3 protein: CASSLRRDTEAFF
J gene: TRBJ1-1; V gene: TRBV5-1; clone size: NA; D gene: TRBD1; CDR3 DNA: TGCGCCAGCAGCTTGGCCGGACAGGGTGAAGCTTTCTTT; CDR3 protein: CASSLAGQGEAFF
J gene: TRBJ2-1; V gene: TRBV29-1; clone size: few; D gene: NA; CDR3 DNA: TGCAGCGTTGAGAAGATTGGAGGGAGTGAGCAGTTCTTC; CDR3 protein: CSVEKIGGSEQFF
J gene: TRBJ2-7; V gene: TRBV10-1; clone size: few; D gene: NA; CDR3 DNA: TGCGCCACCAGTGATAGACAGCCGACTGGCTCCTACGAGCAGTACTTC; CDR3 protein: CATSDRQPTGSYEQYF
J gene: TRBJ1-2; V gene: TRBV27; clone size: few; D gene: NA; CDR3 DNA: TGTGCCAGGCGAACAGTCCCCCCATTTGGGGAGTGGGGCTACACCTTC; CDR3 protein: CARRTVPPFGEWGYTF
J gene: TRBJ2-1; V gene: TRBV29-1; clone size: NA; D gene: NA; CDR3 DNA: TGCAGCGTTGATAAGGGGTCACATGAGCAGTTCTTC; CDR3 protein: CSVDKGSHEQFF
J gene: TRBJ2-4; V gene: TRBV7-9; clone size: many; D gene: NA; CDR3 DNA: TGTGCCAGCAGCCTACAGGGGCGGGGAGCCAAAAACATTCAGTACTTC; CDR3 protein: CASSLQGRGAKNIQYF
J gene: TRBJ2-7; V gene: TRBV6-2/TRBV6-3; clone size: many; D gene: NA; CDR3 DNA: TGTGCCAGCAGCCTGGAGGGCTTCTACGAGCAGTACTTC; CDR3 protein: CASSLEGFYEQYF
J gene: TRBJ2-7; V gene: TRBV7-2; clone size: NA; D gene: NA; CDR3 DNA: TGTGCCAGCAGCTCCGGGACTCTTACCTACGAGCAGTACTTC; CDR3 protein: CASSSGTLTYEQYF
J gene: TRBJ1-2; V gene: TRBV6-5; clone size: NA; D gene: NA; CDR3 DNA: TGTGCCAGCAGTTACTCGCGGGCGGGGAAAGCTAACTATGGCTACACCTTC; CDR3 protein: CASSYSRAGKANYGYTF
J gene: TRBJ2-3; V gene: TRBV7-9; clone size: few; D gene: NA; CDR3 DNA: TGTGCCAGCAAGAGGGTAGCGGAAACAGATACGCAGTATTTT; CDR3 protein: CASKRVAETDTQYF
J gene: TRBJ2-1; V gene: TRBV3-1; clone size: NA; D gene: TRBD2; CDR3 DNA: TGTGCCAGCAGCCTAGCGGGGGGGTACAATGAGCAGTTCTTC; CDR3 protein: CASSLAGGYNEQFF
J gene: TRBJ2-3; V gene: TRBV9; clone size: NA; D gene: NA; CDR3 DNA: TGTGCCAGCAGCGACCGGAACAGATCCGATACGCAGTATTTT; CDR3 protein: CASSDRNRSDTQYF
J gene: TRBJ1-4; V gene: TRBV9; clone size: NA; D gene: TRBD1; CDR3 DNA: TGTGCCAGCCTCCAGGGGGCGAGTGAAAAACTGTTTTTT; CDR3 protein: CASLQGASEKLFF
J gene: TRBJ2-5; V gene: TRBV24-1; clone size: few; D gene: NA; CDR3 DNA: TGTGCCACCAGTGATCGGGAAGAGACCCAGTACTTC; CDR3 protein: CATSDREETQYF
J gene: TRBJ2-7; V gene: TRBV28; clone size: NA; D gene: TRBD1; CDR3 DNA: TGTGCCACCCGACCAGGGGGTCTACTGTACGAGCAGTACTTC; CDR3 protein: CATRPGGLLYEQYF
J gene: TRBJ2-3; V gene: TRBV5-4; clone size: NA; D gene: NA; CDR3 DNA: TGTGCCAGCAGCTTGGACAGCACAGATACGCAGTATTTT; CDR3 protein: CASSLDSTDTQYF
J gene: TRBJ2-1; V gene: TRBV3-1; clone size: NA; D gene: NA; CDR3 DNA: TGTGCCAGCAGCCAACCGGCACAGGGTCACAATGAGCAGTTCTTC; CDR3 protein: CASSQPAQGHNEQFF